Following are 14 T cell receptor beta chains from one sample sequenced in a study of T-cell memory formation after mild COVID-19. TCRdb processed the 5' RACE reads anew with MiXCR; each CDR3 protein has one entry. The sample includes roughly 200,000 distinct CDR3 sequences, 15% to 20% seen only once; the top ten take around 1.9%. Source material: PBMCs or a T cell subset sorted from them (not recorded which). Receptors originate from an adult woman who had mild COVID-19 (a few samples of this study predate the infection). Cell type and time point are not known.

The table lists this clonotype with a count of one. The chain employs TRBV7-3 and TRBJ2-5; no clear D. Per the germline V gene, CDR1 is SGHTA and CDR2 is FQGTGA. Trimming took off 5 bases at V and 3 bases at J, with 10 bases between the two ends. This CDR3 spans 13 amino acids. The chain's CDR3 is CASSPRTEETQYF. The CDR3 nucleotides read TGTGCCAGCAGCCCCCGGACGGAAGAGACCCAGTACTTC.

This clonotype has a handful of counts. The CDR3 sequence: CASSRRETSGNEQYF. The CDR3 coding sequence is TGTGCCAGCAGCCGCCGGGAGACTAGCGGGAACGAGCAGTACTTC. This chain connects TRBV27 to TRBJ2-7, with 11 bases matching TRBD2. CDR1 and CDR2 from the germline V gene are MNHEY and SMNVEV (reference sequence). Unmatched junction bases numbered 9, after V lost 6 bases and J lost 5 bases. CDR3 size: 15 residues.

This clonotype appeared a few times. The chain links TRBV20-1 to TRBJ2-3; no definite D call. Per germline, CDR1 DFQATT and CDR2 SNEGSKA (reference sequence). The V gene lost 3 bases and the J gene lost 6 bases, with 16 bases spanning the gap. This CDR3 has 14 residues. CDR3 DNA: TGCAGTGCTAGCACCCCCAGAACCCAGGATACGCAGTATTTT. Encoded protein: CSASTPRTQDTQYF.

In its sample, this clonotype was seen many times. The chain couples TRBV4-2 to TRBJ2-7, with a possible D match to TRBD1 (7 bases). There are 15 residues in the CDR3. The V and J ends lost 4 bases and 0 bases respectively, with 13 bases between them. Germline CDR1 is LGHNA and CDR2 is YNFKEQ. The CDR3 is CASSPGGLSSYEQYF. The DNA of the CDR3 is TGTGCCAGCAGCCCAGGGGGACTGAGCTCCTACGAGCAGTACTTC.

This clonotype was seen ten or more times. The CDR3 is CASSRQGTEQFF. Here the CDR3 DNA reads TGTGCCAGCAGTCGACAGGGGACTGAGCAGTTCTTC. This rearrangement joins TRBV2 to TRBJ2-1; 8 positions match TRBD1. The CDR3 is 12 amino acids. In germline, CDR1 is SNHLY, CDR2 FYNNEI. J gave up 9 bases and V 5 bases, and 3 bases lay outside the gene matches.

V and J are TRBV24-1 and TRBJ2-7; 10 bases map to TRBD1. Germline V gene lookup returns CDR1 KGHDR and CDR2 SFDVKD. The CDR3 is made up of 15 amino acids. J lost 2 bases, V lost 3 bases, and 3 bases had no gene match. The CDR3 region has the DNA TGTGCCACCAGTGATCCCGGGACAGGGGCCTACGAGCAGTACTTC. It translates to CATSDPGTGAYEQYF.

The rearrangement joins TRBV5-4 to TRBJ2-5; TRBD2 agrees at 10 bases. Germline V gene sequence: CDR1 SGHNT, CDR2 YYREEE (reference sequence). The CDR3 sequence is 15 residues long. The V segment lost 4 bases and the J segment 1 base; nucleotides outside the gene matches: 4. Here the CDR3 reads CASSQRTSGQETQYF. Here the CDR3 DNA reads TGTGCCAGCAGCCAAAGGACTAGCGGCCAAGAGACCCAGTACTTC.

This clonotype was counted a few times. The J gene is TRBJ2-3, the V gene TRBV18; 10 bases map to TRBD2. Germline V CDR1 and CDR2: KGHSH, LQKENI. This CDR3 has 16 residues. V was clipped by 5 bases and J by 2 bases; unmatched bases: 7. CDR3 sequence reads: CASSSWTSGDTDTQYF. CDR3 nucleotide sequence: TGTGCCAGCTCATCGTGGACTAGCGGAGACACAGATACGCAGTATTTT. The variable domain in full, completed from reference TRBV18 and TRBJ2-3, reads NAGVMQNPRHLVRRRGQEARLRCSPMKGHSHVYWYRQLPEEGLKFMVYLQKENIIDESGMPKERFSAEFPKEGPSILRIQQVVRGDSAAYFCASSSWTSGDTDTQYFGPGTRLTVL.

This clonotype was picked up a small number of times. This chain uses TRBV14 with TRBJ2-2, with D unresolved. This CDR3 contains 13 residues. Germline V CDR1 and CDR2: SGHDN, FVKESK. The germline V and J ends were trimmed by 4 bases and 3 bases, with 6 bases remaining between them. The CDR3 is CASSRQYTGELFF. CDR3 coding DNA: TGTGCCAGCAGCCGACAATACACCGGGGAGCTGTTTTTT.

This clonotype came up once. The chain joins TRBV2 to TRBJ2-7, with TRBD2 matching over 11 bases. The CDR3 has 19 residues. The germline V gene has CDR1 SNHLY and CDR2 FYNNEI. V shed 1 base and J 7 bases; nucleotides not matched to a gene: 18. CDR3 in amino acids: CASSEDAVMIAGGPGEQYF. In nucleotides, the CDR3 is TGTGCCAGCAGTGAAGACGCTGTAATGATAGCGGGAGGGCCGGGAGAGCAGTACTTC.

This chain's CDR3 is CASSLGARTEAFF. The CDR3 DNA reads as TGTGCCAGCAGCCTAGGCGCCCGAACTGAAGCTTTCTTT. This chain connects TRBV3-1 to TRBJ1-1, with D uncertain. Germline CDR1 is LGHDT and CDR2 is YNNKEL (reference sequence). CDR3 length: 13 amino acids. Between the trimmed V and J ends, which lost 4 bases and 5 bases, there was a span of 11 bases.

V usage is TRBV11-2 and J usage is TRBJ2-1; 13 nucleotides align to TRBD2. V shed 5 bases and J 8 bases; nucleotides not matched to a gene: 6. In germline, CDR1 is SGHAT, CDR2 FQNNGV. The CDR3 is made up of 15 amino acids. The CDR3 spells CASSPTLAGGHEQFF. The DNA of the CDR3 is TGTGCCAGCAGCCCAACACTAGCGGGGGGGCATGAGCAGTTCTTC.

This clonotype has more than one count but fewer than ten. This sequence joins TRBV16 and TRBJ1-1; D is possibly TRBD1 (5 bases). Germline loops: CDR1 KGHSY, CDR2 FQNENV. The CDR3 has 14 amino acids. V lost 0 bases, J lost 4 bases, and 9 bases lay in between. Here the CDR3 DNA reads TGTGCCAGCAGCCAATCCCCCGGGGCCACTGAAGCTTTCTTT. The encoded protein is CASSQSPGATEAFF.

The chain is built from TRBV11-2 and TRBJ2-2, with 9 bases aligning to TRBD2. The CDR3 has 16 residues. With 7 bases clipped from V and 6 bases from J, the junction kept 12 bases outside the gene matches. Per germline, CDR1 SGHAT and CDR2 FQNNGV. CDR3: CASIFIRGRAAGELFF. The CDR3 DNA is TGTGCCAGCATCTTTATTCGCGGGAGGGCCGCCGGGGAGCTGTTTTTT. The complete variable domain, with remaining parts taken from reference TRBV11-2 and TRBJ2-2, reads EAGVAQSPRYKIIEKRQSVAFWCNPISGHATLYWYQQILGQGPKLLIQFQNNGVVDDSQLPKDRFSAERLKGVDSTLKIQPAKLEDSAVYLCASIFIRGRAAGELFFGEGSRLTVL.